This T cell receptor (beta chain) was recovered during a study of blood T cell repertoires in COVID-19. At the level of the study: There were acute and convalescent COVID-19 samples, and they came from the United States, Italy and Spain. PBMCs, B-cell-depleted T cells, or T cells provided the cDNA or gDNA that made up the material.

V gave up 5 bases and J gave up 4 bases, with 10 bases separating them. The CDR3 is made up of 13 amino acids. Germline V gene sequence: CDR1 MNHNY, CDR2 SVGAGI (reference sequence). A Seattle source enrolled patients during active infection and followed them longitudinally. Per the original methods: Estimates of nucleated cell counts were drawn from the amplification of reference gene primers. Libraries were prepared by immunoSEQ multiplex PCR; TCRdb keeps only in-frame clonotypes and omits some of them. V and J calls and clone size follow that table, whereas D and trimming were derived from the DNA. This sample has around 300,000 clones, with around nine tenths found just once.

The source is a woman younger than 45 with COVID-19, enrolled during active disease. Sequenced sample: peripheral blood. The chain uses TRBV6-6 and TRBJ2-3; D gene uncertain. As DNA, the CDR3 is TGTGCCAGCAGTCAGCCCCCGGCAGATACGCAGTATTTT. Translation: CASSQPPADTQYF.